A single sample is the source of the 10 T cell receptor beta chains below, sequenced in a study of metastatic and nonmetastatic thyroid tumors (dated by TCRdb to the early 2020s). No treatment had been received by any patient before thyroid surgery. The library was generated by PCR. Instrument on record: Illumina HiSeq 4000. TCRdb trimmed public reads at Q25 via fastp, called clones via MiXCR and kept in-frame beta chains. Present in this sample are approximately 16,000 clones, around 13% of which were seen just once. The ten largest clones represent approximately 15% of the sample. The sample consisted of tumor tissue. These receptors originate from a female donor with papillary thyroid cancer or a benign thyroid nodule (not recorded which). Some clones in this sample may be carry-over from other donors' samples.

This clone was observed a single time. The V gene is TRBV5-1, the J gene TRBJ1-1; a weak D match, TRBD1 (6 bases). Trimming shortened V by 0 bases and J by 6 bases, and 15 bases separated the two germline ends. CDR3 length equals 15 residues. The germline V gene encodes CDR1 SGHRS and CDR2 YFSETQ. Here the CDR3 reads CASSLVSGGGSEAFF. In nucleotides, the CDR3 is TGCGCCAGCAGCTTGGTATCGGGGGGCGGTTCTGAAGCTTTCTTT. Full variable domain (remainder filled in from reference TRBV5-1 and TRBJ1-1): KAGVTQTPRYLIKTRGQQVTLSCSPISGHRSVSWYQQTPGQGLQFLFEYFSETQRNKGNFPGRFSGRQFSNSRSEMNVSTLELGDSALYLCASSLVSGGGSEAFFGQGTRLTVV.

This clone was detected ten times or more. The chain recombines TRBV14 with TRBJ2-7, with TRBD2 matching 14 bases. The CDR3 has 17 residues. V was clipped by 0 bases and J by 2 bases; unmatched bases: 3. Germline V gene data show CDR1 as SGHDN and CDR2 as FVKESK. CDR3 residues: CASSQDRTSGGTYEQYF. The CDR3 DNA follows: TGTGCCAGCAGCCAAGATAGGACTAGCGGGGGGACCTACGAGCAGTACTTC.

The rearrangement joins TRBV18 to TRBJ2-5; D gene unclear. Looked up from germline, CDR1 is KGHSH and CDR2 is LQKENI. With 3 bases removed from V and 4 bases from J, the gap between germline ends came to 18 bases. CDR3 length equals 16 residues. CDR3 sequence (DNA): TGTGCCAGCTCACCGGCCCAGATGGGGATAGGAGAGACCCAGTACTTC. Translating it yields CASSPAQMGIGETQYF.

A few counts support this clone. Other DNA sequences in this sample translate to the same CDR3. The chain recombines TRBV20-1 with TRBJ1-4, with 7 bases matching TRBD1. The CDR3 covers 12 residues. V trimming: 6 bases; J trimming: 8 bases; junction bases outside the gene matches: 6. Germline V gene lookup returns CDR1 DFQATT and CDR2 SNEGSKA (reference sequence). The CDR3 coding sequence is TGCAGTGCCGCTAGAGGGGGCGAAAAACTGTTTTTT. This gives the protein CSAARGGEKLFF.

The rearrangement links TRBV9 to TRBJ2-1, with TRBD1 matching 7 bases. The CDR3 extends over 18 amino acids. CDR1 is SGDLS and CDR2 is YYNGEE in the germline V gene. Germline trimming cut 4 bases from V and 4 bases from J; bases unmatched to any gene: 17. The CDR3 reads CASSSPAGGRLQYNEQFF. Written as DNA, the CDR3 is TGTGCCAGCAGCTCCCCGGCAGGGGGTCGCCTCCAATACAATGAGCAGTTCTTC.

The chain couples TRBV20-1 to TRBJ1-6; perhaps TRBD1 as D (5 bases). Looked up from germline, CDR1 is DFQATT and CDR2 is SNEGSKA (reference sequence). CDR3 length: 14 residues. Deletions cut 0 bases from V and 10 bases from J, with 13 bases between. CDR3 protein: CSAREMGGDSPLHF. DNA of the CDR3: TGCAGTGCTAGAGAGATGGGAGGGGACTCACCCCTCCACTTT.

This clone has a count of ten or more. This chain's CDR3 is CASSESNPGLAQPQHF. CDR3 bases: TGCGCCAGCAGTGAGTCGAACCCGGGGCTGGCACAGCCCCAGCATTTT. This chain connects TRBV10-2 to TRBJ1-5; D may be TRBD1 (5 bases). The CDR3 spans 16 residues. Deletions cut 0 bases from V and 7 bases from J, with 16 bases between. Germline lookup yields CDR1 WSHSY and CDR2 SAAADI.

This clone was detected only a few times. V is TRBV6-1 and J is TRBJ1-2; TRBD1 matches 7 bases. V dropped 2 bases and J dropped 4; count of bases not matched to a gene: 7. The CDR3 runs 15 residues. Germline values: CDR1 MNHNS, CDR2 SASEGT. In DNA, the CDR3 is TGTGCCAGCAGTGAAAGGGGACAGTATCTCTATGGCTACACCTTC. Protein: CASSERGQYLYGYTF.

This clone showed up many times. The rearrangement links TRBV7-2 to TRBJ1-2, with a tentative D call TRBD1 (5 bases). The V gene's germline CDR1 is SGHTA and CDR2 FQGNSA. The CDR3 length is 15 residues. Deletions cut 1 base from V and 6 bases from J, with 15 bases between. CDR3 DNA: TGTGCCAGCAGCTTAGATGGGTGGGGCAGAAATGGCTACACCTTC. Encoded protein: CASSLDGWGRNGYTF.

Ten or more counts support this clone. The chain links TRBV4-3 to TRBJ2-7; 7 bases are a match to TRBD1. The V and J ends lost 4 bases and 3 bases, in that order; junction bases with no gene match: 12. The CDR3 extends over 16 amino acids. Germline CDR1 is LGHNA and CDR2 is YSLEER. The chain's CDR3 is CASSLFLTGTLYEQYF. DNA for the CDR3: TGCGCCAGCAGCCTTTTCCTGACAGGGACCCTCTACGAGCAGTACTTC.